This passage covers 6 T cell receptor beta chains from one sample sequenced in a study of CD8 T cells in Susac syndrome. RNA in amounts of about 0.5 to 1 ug was reverse transcribed with random hexamers. TCRdb re-analysed the immunoSEQ multiplex PCR reads in MiXCR, keeping a single row per CDR3 protein. The sample includes approximately 210,000 distinct CDR3 sequences, about 94% of them seen just once. Specimen: CD4+ T cells from PBMCs. All receptors derive from a human donor with Susac syndrome.

The chain has TRBV4-2 and TRBJ2-1, with a tentative D call TRBD2 (7 bases). Germline assignment: CDR1 LGHNA and CDR2 YNFKEQ. The CDR3 runs 15 residues. Trimming removed 2 bases at V and 1 base at J, with 9 bases between. The CDR3 protein is CASSQRGGSYNEQFF. CDR3 bases: TGTGCCAGCAGCCAAAGGGGGGGGTCCTACAATGAGCAGTTCTTC.

This clonotype was recorded only once. In DNA form, the CDR3 reads TGTGCCAGTTATGCCCGGGTTACGAACACTGAAGCTTTCTTT. This sequence encodes CASYARVTNTEAFF. V and J are TRBV19 and TRBJ1-1; no definite D call. The CDR3 contains 14 residues. CDR1 LNHDA and CDR2 SQIVND come from the germline V gene (reference sequence). Trimming took off 8 bases at V and 1 base at J, with 14 bases between the two ends. Combining the CDR3 with reference TRBV19 and TRBJ1-1 gives the whole variable domain DGGITQSPKYLFRKEGQNVTLSCEQNLNHDAMYWYRQDPGQGLRLIYYSQIVNDFQKGDIAEGYSVSREKKESFPLTVTSAQKNPTAFYLCASYARVTNTEAFFGQGTRLTVV.

The rearrangement uses TRBV5-5 and TRBJ1-5; D is unclear. Germline-derived CDR1 and CDR2 are SGHKS and YYEKEE (reference sequence). V was cut by 0 bases and J by 3 bases, with 7 bases left in between. There are 14 residues in the CDR3. CDR3 bases: TGTGCCAGCAGCTTGGGACCGACCAATCAGCCCCAGCATTTT. Its translation is CASSLGPTNQPQHF.

The V and J genes are TRBV20-1 and TRBJ2-5; tentative D call: TRBD2 (6 bases). The CDR3 consists of 14 residues. In germline, CDR1 is DFQATT, CDR2 SNEGSKA (reference sequence). V gave up 6 bases and J gave up 5 bases, with 19 bases separating them. As DNA, the CDR3 is TGCAGTGCCCCAACGTTAGGGGCGGGGGAGACCCAGTACTTC. This sequence encodes CSAPTLGAGETQYF.

V is TRBV20-1 and J is TRBJ2-7, with TRBD2 matching 10 bases. The V segment lost 3 bases and the J segment 3 bases; nucleotides outside the gene matches: 5. The germline CDR1 and CDR2 sequences are DFQATT and SNEGSKA (reference sequence). The CDR3 sequence is 14 residues long. The CDR3 spells CSASAAGGNYEQYF. CDR3 coding DNA: TGCAGTGCTAGTGCAGCGGGGGGGAACTACGAGCAGTACTTC.

The chain employs TRBV12-5 and TRBJ2-1, with D hard to call. Deletions cut 6 bases from V and 5 bases from J, with 5 bases between. The CDR3 is 11 amino acids. Germline lookup yields CDR1 LGHNT and CDR2 FRNRAP. DNA for the CDR3: TGTGCTAGTGGACCAAACAATGAGCAGTTCTTC. Its protein product is CASGPNNEQFF.